This passage covers 15 T cell receptor beta chains from one sample sequenced in a study of T cells in localized non-small cell lung cancer. Using immunoSEQ multiplex PCR, the repertoire was profiled, and TCRdb retains in-frame clones only, with some absent. The data contain 31,000 or so clones, just under 80% of them singletons. Here the sequenced sample was peripheral blood, taken before any cancer treatment. All receptors come from a male donor older than 55 with stage III squamous cell lung carcinoma.

The rearrangement joins TRBV27 to TRBJ2-2; D remains unclear. The CDR3 is 13 residues long. Germline V gives CDR1 MNHEY, CDR2 SMNVEV (reference sequence). V gave up 2 bases and J gave up 1 base, with 2 bases separating them. The CDR3 sequence is CASSLVNTGELFF. CDR3 coding DNA: TGTGCCAGCAGTTTAGTGAACACCGGGGAGCTGTTTTTT.

The genes are TRBV27 and TRBJ2-3; 9 bases map to TRBD1. The CDR3 has 15 amino acids. With V trimmed by 5 bases and J by 5 bases, 8 bases remained unmatched. Germline CDR1 reads MNHEY; CDR2 reads SMNVEV (reference sequence). CDR3 in amino acids: CASSASQGARDTQYF. In nucleotides, the CDR3 is TGTGCCAGCAGTGCCTCACAGGGGGCAAGAGATACGCAGTATTTT.

V and J are TRBV19 and TRBJ1-2; a possible D gene is TRBD1 (6 bases). This CDR3 is 14 amino acids long. CDR1 is LNHDA, CDR2 SQIVND, per germline (reference sequence). V lost 6 bases and J lost 4, with 15 bases in between. The CDR3 loop reads CASRKDGGPYGYTF. The CDR3 nucleotides read TGTGCCAGTAGGAAGGACGGGGGGCCCTATGGCTACACCTTC.

This clone was picked up a small number of times. The V and J genes are TRBV7-9 and TRBJ1-1, with D perhaps TRBD1 (5 bases). CDR3 length equals 13 residues. V shed 0 bases and J shed 4 bases, with 6 bases lying between them. CDR1 SEHNR and CDR2 FQNEAQ come from the germline V gene (reference sequence). The CDR3 sequence: CASSLAGVTEAFF. CDR3 coding DNA: TGTGCCAGCAGCTTAGCAGGGGTCACTGAAGCTTTCTTT.

The chain couples TRBV27 to TRBJ2-7; TRBD1 matches at 9 bases. This CDR3 contains 15 residues. The germline V gene has CDR1 MNHEY and CDR2 SMNVEV (reference sequence). V gave up 0 bases and J gave up 3 bases; unmatched junction bases: 3. The CDR3 DNA sequence: TGTGCCAGCAGTTTATCGGGGACAGGGATCTACGAGCAGTACTTC. Translated: CASSLSGTGIYEQYF.

This sequence joins TRBV7-9 and TRBJ1-2, with D perhaps TRBD1 (6 bases). Trimming stripped 2 bases from V and 10 bases from J, with 17 bases between. Germline-derived CDR1 and CDR2 are SEHNR and FQNEAQ (reference sequence). There are 14 residues in the CDR3. CDR3 sequence reads: CASSLSFTGTTYTF. In DNA form, the CDR3 reads TGTGCCAGCAGCTTAAGTTTCACCGGGACAACCTACACCTTC.

CDR3 residues: CASSLQGLAGKNEQFF. As DNA, the CDR3 is TGTGCCAGCAGCTTACAGGGCCTAGCGGGGAAAAATGAGCAGTTCTTC. This chain uses TRBV7-2 with TRBJ2-1, with TRBD2 identical over 9 bases. The CDR3 consists of 16 residues. With 2 bases clipped from V and 7 bases from J, the junction kept 9 bases outside the gene matches. Germline V gives CDR1 SGHTA, CDR2 FQGNSA.

J is TRBJ1-5 and V is TRBV7-3; D uncertain. CDR1 and CDR2 (germline): SGHTA, FQGTGA. V was trimmed by 5 bases and J by 4 bases, leaving 15 bases between them. CDR3 size: 15 residues. CDR3 sequence: CASSLVGLENQPQHF. DNA of the CDR3: TGTGCCAGCAGCCTCGTAGGATTAGAGAATCAGCCCCAGCATTTT.

This clone was seen a handful of times. The chain joins TRBV11-2 to TRBJ2-7; TRBD1 matches at 10 bases. The CDR3 length is 16 residues. Per germline, CDR1 SGHAT and CDR2 FQNNGV. The trim removed 2 bases at V and 2 bases at J, leaving 6 bases unmatched. DNA for the CDR3: TGTGCCAGCAGCTTATTTGGACAGGGGGACACCTACGAGCAGTACTTC. This translates into CASSLFGQGDTYEQYF.

This chain connects TRBV27 to TRBJ2-1, with 13 bases identical to TRBD2. This CDR3 comprises 20 residues. The V gene end was trimmed by 7 bases and the J gene end by 3 bases; junction bases not matched to a gene: 18. Germline CDR1 MNHEY, CDR2 SMNVEV (reference sequence). DNA for the CDR3: TGTGCCAGCACCCCCTCCGGGACTAGCGGGATTATCAGGGGCTACAATGAGCAGTTCTTC. It specifies CASTPSGTSGIIRGYNEQFF.

V gene TRBV4-3 combines with J gene TRBJ2-7; D is uncertain. V lost 0 bases, J lost 4 bases, and 13 bases lay in between. This CDR3 region has 15 residues. Germline V gene sequence: CDR1 LGHNA, CDR2 YSLEER. The CDR3 sequence: CASSQELGPPYEQYF. DNA for the CDR3: TGCGCCAGCAGCCAAGAGCTCGGCCCTCCTTACGAGCAGTACTTC.

The chain links TRBV7-3 to TRBJ2-2; D uncertain. From germline, CDR1 is SGHTA and CDR2 FQGTGA. The CDR3 runs 14 residues. V shed 5 bases and J shed 1 base, with 8 bases lying between them. The CDR3 sequence: CASSPSGNTGELFF. The CDR3 nucleotides read TGTGCCAGCAGCCCTTCGGGGAACACCGGGGAGCTGTTTTTT.

This rearrangement joins TRBV6-6 to TRBJ2-1; 8 bases line up with TRBD2. The CDR3 is made up of 15 amino acids. The ends lost 6 bases at V and 3 bases at J; junction bases unmatched: 7. CDR1 and CDR2 from the germline V gene are MNHNY and SVGAGI (reference sequence). The CDR3 loop reads CASSSRGADYNEQFF. The DNA of the CDR3 is TGTGCCAGCAGCTCGCGGGGGGCAGACTACAATGAGCAGTTCTTC.

This clone occurred a few times. CDR3 DNA sequence: TGTGCCAGCAGTCTAGCGGGTGACTCCTACGAGCAGTACTTC. Its translation: CASSLAGDSYEQYF. The J gene is TRBJ2-7, the V gene TRBV27; 8 positions match TRBD2. Germline V lookup: CDR1 MNHEY, CDR2 SMNVEV (reference sequence). The CDR3 length is 14 residues. Losses at the gene ends were 5 bases for V and 0 bases for J; bases not matched to a gene: 3.

The rearrangement joins TRBV19 to TRBJ2-3; 11 bases agree with TRBD2. The length of the CDR3 is 16 residues. The trim removed 3 bases at V and 5 bases at J, leaving 7 bases unmatched. Germline CDR1 is LNHDA and CDR2 is SQIVND (reference sequence). The CDR3 DNA is TGTGCCAGTAGTATCCTTAGACTAGCGGGGAAAGATACGCAGTATTTT. Its protein product is CASSILRLAGKDTQYF. The variable domain in full, with the rest retrieved from reference TRBV19 and TRBJ2-3, is DGGITQSPKYLFRKEGQNVTLSCEQNLNHDAMYWYRQDPGQGLRLIYYSQIVNDFQKGDIAEGYSVSREKKESFPLTVTSAQKNPTAFYLCASSILRLAGKDTQYFGPGTRLTVL.